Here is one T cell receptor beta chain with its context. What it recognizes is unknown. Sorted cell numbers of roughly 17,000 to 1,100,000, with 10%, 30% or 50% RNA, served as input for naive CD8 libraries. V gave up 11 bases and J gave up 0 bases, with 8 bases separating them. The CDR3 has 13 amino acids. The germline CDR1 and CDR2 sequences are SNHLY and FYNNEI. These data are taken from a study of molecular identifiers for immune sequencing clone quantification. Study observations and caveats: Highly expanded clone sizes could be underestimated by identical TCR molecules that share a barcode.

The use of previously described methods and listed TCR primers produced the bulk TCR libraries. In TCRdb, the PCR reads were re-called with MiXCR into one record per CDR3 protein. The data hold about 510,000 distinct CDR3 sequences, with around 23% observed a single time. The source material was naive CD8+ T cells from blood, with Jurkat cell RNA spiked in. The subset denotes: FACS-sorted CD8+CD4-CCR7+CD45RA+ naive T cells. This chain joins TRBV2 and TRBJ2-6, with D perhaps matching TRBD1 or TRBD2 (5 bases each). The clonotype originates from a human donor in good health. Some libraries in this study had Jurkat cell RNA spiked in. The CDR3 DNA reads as TGTGCCCGAGGGGTCTCTGGGGCCAACGTCCTGACTTTC. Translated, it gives CARGVSGANVLTF.